Following are 8 T cell receptor beta chains from one sample sequenced in a study of T cell changes during pregnancy in multiple sclerosis. Clones were read by immunoSEQ multiplex PCR, and TCRdb kept only the in-frame ones, dropping some. The sample includes about 59,000 clones, roughly 90% of them seen just once. Sequences were derived from peripheral blood, sampled in the second trimester of pregnancy. The source of these receptors is a female donor in good health, enrolled as a control in a pregnancy study.

The chain joins TRBV10-3 to TRBJ1-2, with 7 positions matching TRBD1. V shed 6 bases and J 2 bases; nucleotides not matched to a gene: 6. Germline-derived CDR1 and CDR2 are ENHRY and SYGVKD. This CDR3 contains 14 residues. CDR3 sequence: CAIRRTGENYGYTF. The CDR3 coding sequence is TGTGCCATCAGGAGGACAGGCGAAAACTATGGCTACACCTTC.

The rearrangement joins TRBV7-9 to TRBJ2-1, with D uncertain. V was clipped by 3 bases and J by 4 bases, with 7 bases between them. Germline assignment: CDR1 SEHNR and CDR2 FQNEAQ (reference sequence). The CDR3 is 13 residues long. CDR3 amino acids: CASSLAEYNEQFF. The CDR3 nucleotides are TGTGCCAGCAGCTTGGCCGAATACAATGAGCAGTTCTTC.

The gene calls are TRBV5-5 and TRBJ2-1, with a tentative D call TRBD1 (6 bases). The germline V gene encodes CDR1 SGHKS and CDR2 YYEKEE (reference sequence). V was pared by 2 bases and J by 7 bases, with 16 bases between. CDR3 length equals 15 residues. The CDR3 nucleotides read TGTGCCAGCAGCTTCGGGCAGGGGAAGGGGAATGAGCAGTTCTTC. The encoded protein is CASSFGQGKGNEQFF. The full variable domain, its missing parts supplied by reference TRBV5-5 and TRBJ2-1, is DAGVTQSPTHLIKTRGQQVTLRCSPISGHKSVSWYQQVLGQGPQFIFQYYEKEERGRGNFPDRFSARQFPNYSSELNVNALLLGDSALYLCASSFGQGKGNEQFFGPGTRLTVL.

The chain is built from TRBV7-2 and TRBJ2-2, with 9 bases identical to TRBD1. The CDR3 loop spans 15 amino acids. The germline gives CDR1 SGHTA, CDR2 FQGNSA. The V gene end was trimmed by 5 bases and the J gene end by 6 bases; junction bases not matched to a gene: 7. CDR3 in amino acids: CASSGRTGVAGELFF. The CDR3 nucleotides are TGTGCCAGCAGCGGACGGACAGGGGTAGCCGGGGAGCTGTTTTTT.

The chain links TRBV5-1 to TRBJ2-1; the D gene is possibly TRBD2 (7 bases). Germline values: CDR1 SGHRS, CDR2 YFSETQ. The CDR3 is made up of 15 amino acids. Trimming left V 2 bases short and J 4 bases short, with 13 bases between. The CDR3 region is CASSFRGALYNEQFF. The CDR3 DNA follows: TGCGCCAGCAGCTTTCGGGGGGCATTGTACAATGAGCAGTTCTTC.

The chain uses TRBV30 and TRBJ2-7, with 10 bases that match TRBD2. Trimming removed 5 bases from V and 5 bases from J; junction bases left unmatched: 6. This CDR3 contains 13 residues. CDR1 and CDR2 (germline): GTSNPN, SVGIG (reference sequence). The CDR3 loop is CAWGGLARHEQYF. CDR3 coding DNA: TGTGCCTGGGGGGGACTAGCGAGGCACGAGCAGTACTTC. Complete variable domain (other parts from reference TRBV30 and TRBJ2-7): SQTIHQWPATLVQPVGSPLSLECTVEGTSNPNLYWYRQAAGRGLQLLFYSVGIGQISSEVPQNLSASRPQDRQFILSSKKLLLSDSGFYLCAWGGLARHEQYFGPGTRLTVT.

The chain has TRBV29-1 and TRBJ2-1; D might be TRBD2 (6 bases). In germline, CDR1 is SQVTM, CDR2 ANQGSEA. Trimming pared 0 bases from V and 10 bases from J, leaving 22 bases between. This CDR3 has 16 amino acids. CDR3 bases: TGCAGCGTTGAAGATCCCCGGGACTTCAATTTCCCCGAGCAGTTCTTC. Protein: CSVEDPRDFNFPEQFF.

The rearrangement joins TRBV13 to TRBJ2-1; D is unclear. The V end was cut by 5 bases, the J end by 4 bases, with 21 bases between. The CDR3 has 17 residues. The germline gives CDR1 PRHDT, CDR2 FYEKMQ (reference sequence). The CDR3 nucleotides read TGTGCCAGCAGCCGTGATGACCTAGGATCCGATTACAATGAGCAGTTCTTC. The encoded protein is CASSRDDLGSDYNEQFF.